A selection of T cell receptor beta chains follows, all from one sample in a study of blood T cell repertoires in COVID-19. The assay was immunoSEQ multiplex PCR, and TCRdb's table has in-frame clones only and misses some. The sample lists approximately 150,000 clones, about 79% occurring once. The sequenced sample consisted of PBMCs or T cells enriched from blood (not recorded which). These receptor sequences come from a man over 45 who had recovered from COVID-19. Each CDR3 is given with its conserved first and last residue. D genes are given only for firm matches. Size is omitted from some rows. Given values are once, few, many or a class for expanded clones.

TGCGCCAGCAGCTTGTCGGTAGAGAAGCCTTACGAGCAGTACTTC	CASSLSVEKPYEQYF	-	-	TRBV5-1	TRBJ2-7
TGTGCCAGCAGCTTGGGGCAGGGGGCTTTGGACAATGAGCAGTTCTTC	CASSLGQGALDNEQFF	-	TRBD1	TRBV5-4	TRBJ2-1
TGCAGTGCTAGTGCGACAGCGGGGACTGAAGCTTTCTTT	CSASATAGTEAFF	-	-	TRBV20-1	TRBJ1-1
TGTGCCAGCAGCCAATCCCATTCCAGGGGGGACCAGCCCCAGCATTTT	CASSQSHSRGDQPQHF	-	TRBD1	TRBV4-2	TRBJ1-5
TGTGCCATACAGGGGAGCTCCTACGAGCAGTACTTC	CAIQGSSYEQYF	-	TRBD1	TRBV6-5	TRBJ2-7
TGCAGCGTGACATCTTGGGAAAAACTGTTTTTT	CSVTSWEKLFF	many	-	TRBV29-1	TRBJ1-4
TGTGCCAGCAGCCTTACAGGGAGATCGGCTGGGGCCAACGTCCTGACTTTC	CASSLTGRSAGANVLTF	-	-	TRBV6-2/TRBV6-3	TRBJ2-6
TGTGCCAGCAGTGAAGCTCCGGTATCGCCCCAGCATTTT	CASSEAPVSPQHF	few	-	TRBV6-1	TRBJ1-5
TGCGCCAGCAGCTTGGACTACGAAGATACGCAGTATTTT	CASSLDYEDTQYF	few	-	TRBV5-1	TRBJ2-3
TGTGCCAGTAGTATAGGTAGACAGCCTTATGATGAGCAGTTCTTC	CASSIGRQPYDEQFF	-	-	TRBV19	TRBJ2-1
TGTGCCAGCAGACAGGCTGGAAACACCATATATTTT	CASRQAGNTIYF	few	-	TRBV12-3/TRBV12-4	TRBJ1-3
TGCGCCAGCAGACTCGGACAGTCCGGCGCTTCACCCCTCCACTTT	CASRLGQSGASPLHF	-	-	TRBV4-1	TRBJ1-6
TGTGCCAGCAGCTCCGCCGTCGGGGTAACTGAGCAGTTCTTC	CASSSAVGVTEQFF	-	-	TRBV7-9	TRBJ2-1
TGTGCCAGCATGGACGGGATTGGATCACCCCTCCACTTT	CASMDGIGSPLHF	-	-	TRBV19	TRBJ1-6
TGTGCCAGCAGTGAAATGACAATATACGAGCAGTACTTC	CASSEMTIYEQYF	-	-	TRBV6-1	TRBJ2-7
TGTGCCAGCAGCTTGAACAGGGTTAGCAATCAGCCCCAGCATTTT	CASSLNRVSNQPQHF	-	-	TRBV5-5	TRBJ1-5
TGTGCCAGCAGCCAATTAGACAGGGGAACTGAAGCTTTCTTT	CASSQLDRGTEAFF	-	TRBD1	TRBV3-1/TRBV3-2	TRBJ1-1
TGCGCCAGCAGCTTGGGGGCAGGGGATGAAAAACTGTTTTTT	CASSLGAGDEKLFF	-	-	TRBV5-1	TRBJ1-4
TGTGCCAGCAGCTTATACAGGGAGAAGAACTATGGCTACACCTTC	CASSLYREKNYGYTF	-	-	TRBV7-9	TRBJ1-2
TGTGCCAGCAGCTTAACCAGGGGAACCGGGGAGCTGTTTTTT	CASSLTRGTGELFF	-	-	TRBV7-3	TRBJ2-2
TGTGCCAGCAGCCTGGGCGGGACAGCACCTAATGAAAAACTGTTTTTT	CASSLGGTAPNEKLFF	few	TRBD1	TRBV5-6	TRBJ1-4
TGCGCCAGCAGCTTGGGGTTTAGCGGGGAGGGTACGCAGTATTTT	CASSLGFSGEGTQYF	-	TRBD2	TRBV5-1	TRBJ2-3
TGTGCCAGCAGCTTAAAGTGGGGGGGAAACACCGGGGAGCTGTTTTTT	CASSLKWGGNTGELFF	-	TRBD2	TRBV5-4	TRBJ2-2
TGCGCCAGGTATGGACTAGCAGAGACCCAGTACTTC	CARYGLAETQYF	-	TRBD2	TRBV10-1	TRBJ2-5
TGTGCCAGCAGCCGAGAGGGCCACTTCAACTATGGCTACACCTTC	CASSREGHFNYGYTF	-	-	TRBV21-1	TRBJ1-2
TGTGCCAGCAGGAAAGGGACAGGGGGCGCAGAACAGCCCCAGCATTTT	CASRKGTGGAEQPQHF	once	TRBD1	TRBV2	TRBJ1-5
TGTGCCAGCTCACCACCGGGTAGCGGGGGCTCCTACAATGAGCAGTTCTTC	CASSPPGSGGSYNEQFF	-	TRBD2	TRBV18	TRBJ2-1
TGCAGTGCTAATAATGGCTACACCTTC	CSANNGYTF	-	-	TRBV20-1	TRBJ1-2
TGTGCCAGCAGCCCGGACAGGGGAAACATTCAGTACTTC	CASSPDRGNIQYF	-	TRBD1	TRBV12-3/TRBV12-4	TRBJ2-4
TGTGCCAGCAGCCGTTGGACAGGGAACACTGAAGCTTTCTTT	CASSRWTGNTEAFF	-	TRBD1	TRBV13	TRBJ1-1
TGTGCCAGCAGTCGTTGGCAGAACACTGAAGCTTTCTTT	CASSRWQNTEAFF	-	-	TRBV2	TRBJ1-1
TGTGCCAGCAGCTTTTCAGGGGGGACTGAAGCTTTCTTT	CASSFSGGTEAFF	-	TRBD1	TRBV11-2	TRBJ1-1
TGTGCCAGTAGTATCACCGGGGAAGGGGGTTCACCCCTCCACTTT	CASSITGEGGSPLHF	-	-	TRBV19	TRBJ1-6
TGTGCCAGCACCTCTGATATTGGAGTTTCACCCCTCCACTTT	CASTSDIGVSPLHF	-	-	TRBV6-5	TRBJ1-6
TGTGCCAGCTCACCATACTGGGACAGACCTGACAATGAGCAGTTCTTC	CASSPYWDRPDNEQFF	few	TRBD1	TRBV18	TRBJ2-1
TGTGCCAGCAGTCCCGCGGACAGCTCTGGAAACACCATATATTTT	CASSPADSSGNTIYF	-	-	TRBV6-5	TRBJ1-3
TGTGCCAGCAGTTACTCCGAACTGGATAATTCACCCCTCCACTTT	CASSYSELDNSPLHF	-	-	TRBV6-5	TRBJ1-6
TGCAGTGCTAGTGCGACAGGGGGAGGGAATTCACCCCTCCACTTT	CSASATGGGNSPLHF	-	TRBD1	TRBV20-1	TRBJ1-6
TGTGCCTGGAGTGTACCCCGGGGCGGGGTTCGGCCCCAGCATTTT	CAWSVPRGGVRPQHF	-	-	TRBV30	TRBJ1-5
TGTGCCACCAAATCGGGGGACAGGGGGCGAACCGGGGAGCTGTTTTTT	CATKSGDRGRTGELFF	-	TRBD1	TRBV19	TRBJ2-2
TGTGCCAGCAGTCTAGGACAGGGAGGTGGTAATGAAAAACTGTTTTTT	CASSLGQGGGNEKLFF	-	TRBD1	TRBV28	TRBJ1-4
TGTGCCACCAGTGATGGGACAGGGGCAGGCTACACCTTC	CATSDGTGAGYTF	-	TRBD1	TRBV24-1	TRBJ1-2
TGCGCCAGCAGCTCCCGACAGGGCCGCGTAGTGAACGAGCAGTACTTC	CASSSRQGRVVNEQYF	few	TRBD1	TRBV5-1	TRBJ2-7
TGTGCCAGCAGTGATCCAGGGACAGGGGATTATGGCTACACCTTC	CASSDPGTGDYGYTF	few	TRBD1	TRBV25-1	TRBJ1-2
TGTGCCAGCAGTGAAAATAGGTCCCGACCAGGGAAAAAGAATCAGCCCCAGCATTTT	CASSENRSRPGKKNQPQHF	-	-	TRBV6-1	TRBJ1-5
TGTGCCAGCTCTCCGGGACAGACCGCAACTAATGAAAAACTGTTTTTT	CASSPGQTATNEKLFF	-	TRBD1	TRBV9	TRBJ1-4
TGCGCCAGCAGCTTTGGGGGCCGCGAGCAGTACTTC	CASSFGGREQYF	-	-	TRBV5-1	TRBJ2-7
TGTGCTAGTGGCCAGGACAGGGAAGGTCAGCCCCAGCATTTT	CASGQDREGQPQHF	-	TRBD1	TRBV12-5	TRBJ1-5
TGTGCCAGCAGTGAAGCTAGGGGGTCGGAGACCCAGTACTTC	CASSEARGSETQYF	-	-	TRBV25-1	TRBJ2-5
TGCGCCAGCAGCGCCTGGACTAGCGGGGGGGCAGGAGATACGCAGTATTTT	CASSAWTSGGAGDTQYF	-	TRBD2	TRBV5-1	TRBJ2-3
TGCGCCAGCAGATCGGACAGGGTGTTGTCAGATACGCAGTATTTT	CASRSDRVLSDTQYF	-	TRBD1	TRBV5-1	TRBJ2-3